This note documents a single TCR beta chain sequence. Its antigen is currently unknown. These data originate in a study of neoadjuvant nivolumab and ipilimumab in lung cancer. TCRdb's table, derived via immunoSEQ multiplex PCR, lists solely in-frame clones and lacks some. The sample yields over 25,000 clones, 76% seen once. The CDR3 is 14 residues long. Trimming took off 2 bases at V and 8 bases at J, with 12 bases between the two ends. CDR1 and CDR2 (germline): SNHLY, FYNNEI. Study-wide results and limits: Resected tumors had greater TCR richness and clonality than uninvolved lung.

The genes are TRBV2 and TRBJ1-4, with a weak D call TRBD1 (5 bases). The sequence was obtained from an adult with non-small cell lung cancer. The sample consisted of tumor tissue, taken after neoadjuvant nivolumab, alone or with ipilimumab, at or shortly before surgery. Here the CDR3 DNA reads TGTGCCAGCAGTGAACAGGGCGGATTCGAAAAACTGTTTTTT. It yields the protein CASSEQGGFEKLFF.